This passage covers 21 T cell receptor beta chains from one sample sequenced in a study of CD8 T cells in Susac syndrome. Roughly 0.5 to 1 ug RNA was reverse transcribed with random hexamers. From the immunoSEQ multiplex PCR reads, TCRdb called clonotypes with MiXCR, one entry per CDR3 protein. The data contain about 180,000 distinct CDR3 sequences, 90% to 97% of them singletons. The sample comprised CD4+ T cells from PBMCs. Source of these receptors: a human donor with multiple sclerosis.

The chain joins TRBV20-1 to TRBJ2-3; D call uncertain. Germline V gene sequence: CDR1 DFQATT, CDR2 SNEGSKA (reference sequence). The CDR3 runs to 14 residues. V shed 0 bases and J shed 4 bases, with 11 bases lying between them. CDR3 in DNA: TGCAGTGCTAGAGACCGAACGCGGCCAGATACGCAGTATTTT. This codes for CSARDRTRPDTQYF.

V gene TRBV28 combines with J gene TRBJ1-5, with 9 positions matching TRBD1. CDR1 and CDR2 (germline): MDHEN, SYDVKM. The CDR3 extends over 16 amino acids. J gave up 1 base and V 4 bases, and 5 bases lay outside the gene matches. CDR3 residues: CASSSSGTGSNQPQHF. The CDR3 DNA reads as TGTGCCAGCAGTTCATCCGGGACAGGGAGCAATCAGCCCCAGCATTTT.

V gene TRBV3-1 combines with J gene TRBJ1-1; possible D gene TRBD1, 6 bases. The germline V gene has CDR1 LGHDT and CDR2 YNNKEL (reference sequence). The V and J ends lost 1 base and 7 bases respectively, with 13 bases between them. The CDR3 has 14 amino acids. The CDR3 DNA reads TGTGCCAGCAGCCAAGTAGGGGGGCCCCGTGAAGCTTTCTTT. The encoded protein is CASSQVGGPREAFF.

The gene calls are TRBV7-8 and TRBJ2-1; TRBD2 matches at 8 bases. The junction had 13 bases not matched to a gene; V was cut back by 5 bases and J by 4 bases. The CDR3 contains 17 residues. The germline gives CDR1 SGHVS, CDR2 FQNEAQ. CDR3 bases: TGTGCCAGCAGCCCCGAGGTAGGTAGCGGGGCGTACAATGAGCAGTTCTTC. Its translation: CASSPEVGSGAYNEQFF.

The chain has TRBV27 and TRBJ1-2; 9 bases match TRBD1. The V segment lost 5 bases and the J segment 8 bases; nucleotides outside the gene matches: 6. CDR1 is MNHEY, CDR2 SMNVEV, per germline (reference sequence). This CDR3 region has 13 residues. CDR3 residues: CASSPGQGRGYTF. In DNA, the CDR3 is TGTGCCAGCAGTCCGGGACAGGGAAGGGGCTACACCTTC.

This clonotype was seen once. The chain combines TRBV30 with TRBJ2-5; no firm D call. Germline CDR1 is GTSNPN and CDR2 is SVGIG (reference sequence). Trimming shortened V by 1 base and J by 1 base, and 7 bases separated the two germline ends. The CDR3 length is 13 residues. The CDR3 loop reads CAWSGQPQETQYF. The CDR3 coding sequence is TGTGCCTGGAGTGGGCAGCCCCAAGAGACCCAGTACTTC.

The gene calls are TRBV5-1 and TRBJ1-5; D gene unclear. Germline V gene lookup returns CDR1 SGHRS and CDR2 YFSETQ. The germline V and J ends were trimmed by 0 bases and 0 bases, with 7 bases remaining between them. This CDR3 is 15 amino acids long. DNA for the CDR3: TGCGCCAGCAGCTTGGAACCAGCTAGCAATCAGCCCCAGCATTTT. Translation gives CASSLEPASNQPQHF. The entire variable domain, with the rest obtained from reference TRBV5-1 and TRBJ1-5, is as follows: KAGVTQTPRYLIKTRGQQVTLSCSPISGHRSVSWYQQTPGQGLQFLFEYFSETQRNKGNFPGRFSGRQFSNSRSEMNVSTLELGDSALYLCASSLEPASNQPQHFGDGTRLSIL.

The chain carries TRBV27 and TRBJ2-2; D is possibly TRBD1 or TRBD2 (5 bases each). The ends were cut back, 0 bases at V and 0 bases at J, with 8 bases in the middle. The CDR3 extends over 16 amino acids. Germline values: CDR1 MNHEY, CDR2 SMNVEV (reference sequence). The CDR3 nucleotides are TGTGCCAGCAGTTTATCGGGACGAGCGAACACCGGGGAGCTGTTTTTT. Translation gives CASSLSGRANTGELFF.

This sequence joins TRBV4-3 and TRBJ1-6, with a weak D call TRBD1 (5 bases). V lost 0 bases to trimming and J lost 7 bases, with 7 bases between them. Germline loops: CDR1 LGHNA, CDR2 YSLEER. This CDR3 spans 14 amino acids. The CDR3 nucleotides read TGCGCCAGCAGCCAAGAGGCAGGGAATTCACCCCTCCACTTT. This gives the protein CASSQEAGNSPLHF.

The gene calls are TRBV9 and TRBJ2-5; 14 bases align to TRBD2. CDR3 length: 17 residues. Trimming cost V 4 bases and J 4 bases; bases outside gene matches: 9. Germline V CDR1 and CDR2: SGDLS, YYNGEE. The CDR3 here is CASSKGLAGALVETQYF. The CDR3 DNA reads as TGTGCCAGCAGCAAGGGACTAGCGGGGGCTCTTGTAGAGACCCAGTACTTC.

The chain combines TRBV20-1 with TRBJ1-1; a possible D gene is TRBD1 (6 bases). The V end was cut by 5 bases, the J end by 5 bases, with 18 bases between. The CDR3 length is 14 residues. Looked up from germline, CDR1 is DFQATT and CDR2 is SNEGSKA (reference sequence). CDR3 protein: CSAPGQGSRTEAFF. CDR3 bases: TGCAGTGCTCCGGGGCAGGGGTCAAGGACTGAAGCTTTCTTT.

This clonotype appeared a few times. The CDR3 protein is CASSLQRQGHQPQHF. The CDR3 bases are TGTGCCAGCAGTCTACAGAGACAGGGACATCAGCCCCAGCATTTT. The chain couples TRBV12-3 or TRBV12-4 to TRBJ1-5; 7 nucleotides agree with TRBD1. The CDR3 covers 15 residues. V was clipped by 5 bases and J by 5 bases; unmatched bases: 9.

This clonotype appeared a single time. The chain carries TRBV28 and TRBJ2-3; 9 bases align to TRBD2. This CDR3 is built from 15 residues. The V segment lost 4 bases and the J segment 2 bases; nucleotides outside the gene matches: 4. Germline-derived CDR1 and CDR2 are MDHEN and SYDVKM. CDR3 DNA: TGTGCCAGCAGTTCGCTAGCGGGGATCACAGATACGCAGTATTTT. Protein product: CASSSLAGITDTQYF.

The chain is built from TRBV20-1 and TRBJ2-3; 8 positions match TRBD2. V was clipped by 6 bases and J by 2 bases; unmatched bases: 4. CDR1 is DFQATT, CDR2 SNEGSKA, per germline (reference sequence). The CDR3 spans 13 residues. CDR3 coding DNA: TGCAGTGCCTTAGCGGGGATCACAGATACGCAGTATTTT. Translation gives CSALAGITDTQYF.

The rearrangement uses TRBV30 and TRBJ1-4; 9 nucleotides align to TRBD1. The junction had 6 bases not matched to a gene; V was cut back by 4 bases and J by 3 bases. Germline V CDR1 and CDR2: GTSNPN, SVGIG (reference sequence). This CDR3 comprises 15 residues. CDR3 in DNA: TGTGCCTGGAACCAACAGGGGGCAGCTAATGAAAAACTGTTTTTT. Its protein is CAWNQQGAANEKLFF.

The chain recombines TRBV6-5 with TRBJ2-1; D is unclear. The CDR3 has 14 amino acids. Germline assignment: CDR1 MNHEY and CDR2 SVGAGI. V was clipped by 6 bases and J by 6 bases, with 15 bases between them. The CDR3 loop is CASSPSQVRNEQFF. In nucleotides, the CDR3 is TGTGCCAGCAGCCCCTCCCAAGTGCGCAATGAGCAGTTCTTC.

This chain links TRBV20-1 with TRBJ1-2; 9 bases align to TRBD1. V lost 3 bases and J lost 4; bases outside the gene matches: 6. The CDR3 is made up of 14 amino acids. Looked up from germline, CDR1 is DFQATT and CDR2 is SNEGSKA (reference sequence). The CDR3: CSASLQGASYGYTF. As DNA, the CDR3 is TGCAGTGCTAGCCTACAGGGGGCTTCCTATGGCTACACCTTC.

The chain combines TRBV15 with TRBJ1-6; D uncertain. The V end was cut by 6 bases, the J end by 7 bases, with 13 bases between. Germline CDR1 reads LNHNV; CDR2 reads YYDKDF (reference sequence). There are 14 residues in the CDR3. The CDR3 DNA reads TGTGCCACCAGACGAGGGAGGCGGAATTCACCCCTCCACTTT. Encoded protein: CATRRGRRNSPLHF.

This clonotype has just one count. One end of the junction does not line up with germline, which may come from a read error. The J gene is TRBJ2-3, the V gene TRBV5-4; D possibly corresponds to TRBD1 (7 bases). This CDR3 contains 13 residues. Germline loops: CDR1 SGHNT, CDR2 YYREEE (reference sequence). CDR3 sequence (DNA): TGTGCCAGCAGCGTTGGAGGGGACAGACGGCTGGATTTT. Protein: CASSVGGDRRLDF.

This rearrangement joins TRBV29-1 to TRBJ1-2; 8 bases agree with TRBD1. Germline CDR1 is SQVTM and CDR2 is ANQGSEA. This CDR3 comprises 16 residues. V lost 6 bases and J lost 0; bases outside the gene matches: 12. The CDR3 spells CSVQSWQGAANYGYTF. CDR3 DNA sequence: TGCAGCGTGCAAAGCTGGCAGGGGGCCGCTAACTATGGCTACACCTTC.

The J gene is TRBJ1-4, the V gene TRBV12-3 or TRBV12-4; 8 nucleotides match TRBD1. J was trimmed by 6 bases and V by 6 bases; bases with no gene match: 6. CDR3 length equals 14 residues. CDR3 bases: TGTGCCAGCAGAACCGGGACAGGAGATGAAAAACTGTTTTTT. It is translated as CASRTGTGDEKLFF.